These 28 T cell receptor beta chains came from one sample sequenced in a study of blood T cells in healthy people across ages. A sample-barcoded 5' primer and a J-beta primer mix were used in a second PCR of about 6 to 11 cycles. TCRdb itself ran the 5' RACE reads through MiXCR, one entry per CDR3 protein. The repertoire holds approximately 1,700,000 distinct CDR3 sequences, about two fifths seen once, with around 23% in the top ten. Specimen: blood. These receptors all come from a human donor in good health.

With regard to this clonotype: The conserved phenylalanine or tryptophan is not found at the CDR3 terminus, so this likely reflects a read error. V gene TRBV5-1 combines with J gene TRBJ2-5, with D tentatively TRBD2 (5 bases). Trimming took off 4 bases at V and 5 bases at J, with 15 bases between the two ends. Germline values: CDR1 SGHRS, CDR2 YFSETQ. This CDR3 spans 14 amino acids. The CDR3 DNA follows: TGCGCCAGCAGCCCCTCAAAGGGAGAGGAGACCCAGTACTGC. Its translation: CASSPSKGEETQYC.

Points on this clonotype: At one end, the junction sequence differs from germline, possibly due to a read error. The rearrangement links TRBV27 to TRBJ2-7; 10 bases fit TRBD1. CDR3 length equals 14 residues. Germline CDR1 reads MNHEY; CDR2 reads SMNVEV (reference sequence). The CDR3 DNA follows: TGTGCCAGCAGGCCGGGACAGGGGTCCTACGAGCAGGACTTC. It encodes CASRPGQGSYEQDF.

This clonotype has just a few counts. J is TRBJ1-2 and V is TRBV20-1; D not certain. This CDR3 is built from 18 residues. The germline gives CDR1 DFQATT, CDR2 SNEGSKA (reference sequence). V lost 0 bases to trimming and J lost 0 bases, with 20 bases between them. CDR3 nucleotide sequence: TGCAGTGCTAGAGAATGGGCGTCACTCGAGCAGTCTAACTATGGCTACACCTTC. Translated, it gives CSAREWASLEQSNYGYTF.

This clonotype came up a few times. The chain has TRBV29-1 and TRBJ2-4; the D is unclear. The J call may be in error: the DNA end matches TRBJ2-7 better. The length of the CDR3 is 11 residues. From germline, CDR1 is SQVTM and CDR2 ANQGSEA. The CDR3 region is CSVGGRYEQYF. CDR3 bases: TGCAGCGTTGGGGGTAGATACGAGCAGTACTTC.

In the case of this clonotype: At one of its ends the junction is not consistent with the germline gene, which may arise from a read error. This chain uses TRBV7-2 with TRBJ2-4, with 7 nucleotides matching TRBD1. TRBJ2-7 explains the end of the DNA better; the J call may be wrong. CDR1 and CDR2 (germline): SGHTA, FQGNSA. CDR3 length: 14 residues. The CDR3 nucleotides are TGTGCCAACAGCTTATTTTCAGGGGGCTACGAGCAGTACTTC. Encoded protein: CANSLFSGGYEQYF.

Comment on this clonotype: An end of the junction does not agree with germline; a read error may underlie this. The chain recombines TRBV18 with TRBJ1-5; D remains ambiguous. The CDR3 totals 12 residues. Per germline, CDR1 KGHSH and CDR2 LQKENI. The CDR3 DNA follows: TGTGCCAGCTCCGCATTTAATCAGCCGCAGCATTTT. Amino acid sequence: CASSAFNQPQHF. Using reference TRBV18 and TRBJ1-5 for the parts outside the CDR3, the full variable domain is NAGVMQNPRHLVRRRGQEARLRCSPMKGHSHVYWYRQLPEEGLKFMVYLQKENIIDESGMPKERFSAEFPKEGPSILRIQQVVRGDSAAYFCASSAFNQPQHFGDGTRLSIL.

The chain couples TRBV14 to TRBJ2-5; D ambiguous. Germline-derived CDR1 and CDR2 are SGHDN and FVKESK. V lost 4 bases and J lost 3, with 9 bases in between. This CDR3 contains 13 residues. This CDR3 is CASSPRFEETQYF. The CDR3 DNA is TGTGCCAGCAGCCCGCGGTTCGAAGAGACCCAGTACTTC.

The V call is TRBV7-8, the J call TRBJ2-3; D is uncertain. Germline V gene data show CDR1 as SGHVS and CDR2 as FQNEAQ. The CDR3 has 14 residues. V lost 5 bases and J 2 bases, leaving 11 bases between the germline ends. The DNA of the CDR3 is TGTGCCAGCAGCAGGGCCGGCATCACAGATACGCAGTATTTT. Residues: CASSRAGITDTQYF. The whole variable domain, remainder taken from reference TRBV7-8 and TRBJ2-3, is GAGVSQSPRYKVAKRGQDVALRCDPISGHVSLFWYQQALGQGPEFLTYFQNEAQLDKSGLPSDRFFAERPEGSVSTLKIQRTQQEDSAVYLCASSRAGITDTQYFGPGTRLTVL.

The chain has TRBV20-1 and TRBJ1-5; D not certain. The CDR3 spans 13 residues. Deletions cut 3 bases from V and 1 base from J, with 7 bases between. CDR1 and CDR2 (germline): DFQATT, SNEGSKA (reference sequence). The CDR3 is CSARIASNQPQHF. CDR3 DNA: TGCAGTGCTAGGATAGCCAGCAATCAGCCCCAGCATTTT.

The rearrangement uses TRBV6-2 or TRBV6-3 and TRBJ2-5, with D perhaps assigned TRBD1 or TRBD2 (5 bases each). The CDR3 is 16 amino acids. Germline V CDR1 and CDR2: MNHEY, SVGEGT. Trimming removed 5 bases at V and 4 bases at J, with 20 bases between. Written as DNA, the CDR3 is TGTGCCAGCAGTACACTCGGGACCCCAAGAGGAGAGACCCAGTACTTC. Translation: CASSTLGTPRGETQYF.

This clonotype appeared a few times. The CDR3 coding sequence is TGCGCCAGCAGCTTTAATAGCGGGGGGGGACAAGAGACCCAGTACTTC. It encodes CASSFNSGGGQETQYF. This chain links TRBV5-1 with TRBJ2-5; 11 bases agree with TRBD2. The CDR3 is 16 amino acids. V lost 2 bases to trimming and J lost 2 bases; unmatched junction nucleotides: 5. Germline lookup yields CDR1 SGHRS and CDR2 YFSETQ.

The chain carries TRBV6-2 or TRBV6-3 and TRBJ2-1; D is unresolved. Trimming pared 7 bases from V and 7 bases from J, leaving 17 bases between. This CDR3 has 14 amino acids. Germline V gene data show CDR1 as MNHEY and CDR2 as SVGEGT. CDR3 sequence: CASTLLRAENEQFF. CDR3 coding DNA: TGTGCCAGCACCTTACTAAGGGCAGAGAATGAGCAGTTCTTC.

This chain connects TRBV6-1 to TRBJ1-2; D is uncertain. The germline gives CDR1 MNHNS, CDR2 SASEGT. The CDR3 length is 13 residues. V gave up 1 base and J gave up 7 bases, with 10 bases separating them. CDR3 amino acids: CASSEGTYLGYTF. As DNA, the CDR3 is TGTGCCAGCAGTGAAGGGACTTATCTTGGCTACACCTTC.

The V and J genes are TRBV7-3 and TRBJ2-4; perhaps TRBD1 as D (6 bases). The end of the DNA fits TRBJ2-7 better, so the J call may be wrong. Germline CDR1 SGHTA, CDR2 FQGTGA. This CDR3 contains 16 residues. CDR3 bases: TGTGCCAGCAGTCCAAGATACTTCACACAGGGATTCGAGCAGTACTTC. Amino acid sequence: CASSPRYFTQGFEQYF.

The chain uses TRBV5-1 and TRBJ2-7, with no clear D. Trimming took 1 base from V and 2 from J, leaving 10 bases between them. In germline, CDR1 is SGHRS, CDR2 YFSETQ. This CDR3 comprises 14 residues. This CDR3 is CASSLFREAYEQYF. As DNA, the CDR3 is TGCGCCAGCAGCTTGTTTCGCGAAGCCTACGAGCAGTACTTC.

The rearrangement joins TRBV7-2 to TRBJ1-1; D is possibly TRBD1 (6 bases). Germline V lookup: CDR1 SGHTA, CDR2 FQGNSA. V dropped 3 bases and J dropped 5 bases, with 13 bases sitting between them. CDR3 length equals 14 residues. CDR3 region: CASSFQVGGTEAFF. The CDR3 nucleotides are TGTGCCAGCAGCTTCCAAGTAGGGGGAACTGAAGCTTTCTTT.

Here the CDR3 reads CASSLAGAANEKLFF. In DNA, the CDR3 is TGTGCCAGCAGCTTGGCCGGGGCTGCTAATGAAAAACTGTTTTTT. This rearrangement joins TRBV11-2 to TRBJ1-4; possibly TRBD1 for D (5 bases). V gave up 3 bases and J gave up 3 bases, with 11 bases separating them. Germline CDR1 SGHAT, CDR2 FQNNGV. The CDR3 is 15 amino acids. Full variable domain (missing parts from reference TRBV11-2 and TRBJ1-4): EAGVAQSPRYKIIEKRQSVAFWCNPISGHATLYWYQQILGQGPKLLIQFQNNGVVDDSQLPKDRFSAERLKGVDSTLKIQPAKLEDSAVYLCASSLAGAANEKLFFGSGTQLSVL.

This clonotype occurred a few times. This chain joins TRBV29-1 and TRBJ2-7; TRBD1 is a possible D gene (6 bases). V lost 7 bases and J lost 1, with 14 bases in between. The CDR3 runs 13 residues. The germline V gene has CDR1 SQVTM and CDR2 ANQGSEA. CDR3: CSAAGRGSYEQYF. The CDR3 DNA reads as TGCAGCGCCGCGGGCAGGGGATCCTACGAGCAGTACTTC.

The V gene is TRBV29-1, the J gene TRBJ2-3, with 9 bases aligning to TRBD2. V dropped 1 base and J dropped 3; count of bases not matched to a gene: 5. Germline CDR1 and CDR2: SQVTM and ANQGSEA. This CDR3 region has 15 residues. CDR3 sequence: CSVEGRGGLTDTQYF. The CDR3 bases are TGCAGCGTTGAAGGGCGGGGGGGCCTGACAGATACGCAGTATTTT.

The rearrangement uses TRBV5-1 and TRBJ2-7; possible D gene TRBD2, 6 bases. The germline gives CDR1 SGHRS, CDR2 YFSETQ. This CDR3 region has 15 residues. The V end was cut by 4 bases, the J end by 1 base, with 15 bases between. The CDR3 nucleotides read TGCGCCAGCAGCCCCCGGGACTTCTCTTCCTACGAGCAGTACTTC. Translation: CASSPRDFSSYEQYF. Full variable domain (remainder filled in from reference TRBV5-1 and TRBJ2-7): KAGVTQTPRYLIKTRGQQVTLSCSPISGHRSVSWYQQTPGQGLQFLFEYFSETQRNKGNFPGRFSGRQFSNSRSEMNVSTLELGDSALYLCASSPRDFSSYEQYFGPGTRLTVT.

V and J are TRBV7-9 and TRBJ1-2; TRBD1 agrees at 8 bases. Trimming removed 5 bases from V and 3 bases from J; junction bases left unmatched: 5. Germline V gene sequence: CDR1 SEHNR, CDR2 FQNEAQ (reference sequence). The CDR3 covers 14 residues. The CDR3 nucleotides read TGTGCCAGCAGCAAACAGGGGGTCGACTATGGCTACACCTTC. This gives the protein CASSKQGVDYGYTF.

The V and J genes are TRBV20-1 and TRBJ1-6, with TRBD1 as a possible D gene (5 bases). The V end was cut by 6 bases, the J end by 10 bases, with 19 bases between. CDR1 is DFQATT, CDR2 SNEGSKA, per germline (reference sequence). CDR3 length: 14 residues. CDR3 sequence (DNA): TGCAGTGCCGGACGGGGTCAGGGTGGGTCACCCCTCCACTTT. Protein product: CSAGRGQGGSPLHF.

With regard to this clonotype: This may come from a read error, since a much larger clone is one base off. The chain joins TRBV7-2 to TRBJ2-1, with 7 bases aligning to TRBD2. The better agreement between TRBJ2-7 and the DNA end casts doubt on the J call. The CDR3 has 16 amino acids. Germline V CDR1 and CDR2: SGHTA, FQGNSA. CDR3: CASSFFGGSSYNEQYF. The CDR3 nucleotides are TGTGCCAGCAGCTTTTTCGGGGGGAGCTCCTACAATGAGCAGTACTTC.

The chain recombines TRBV28 with TRBJ2-1; possible D gene TRBD2, 5 bases. V was shortened by 6 bases and J by 10 bases, with 13 bases between the two germline ends. CDR3 size: 12 residues. Germline loops: CDR1 MDHEN, CDR2 SYDVKM. The CDR3 DNA reads TGTGCCAGCAGGATGGGAGTTTCGGAGCAGTTCTTC. This translates into CASRMGVSEQFF.

The rearrangement joins TRBV15 to TRBJ2-5; D may be TRBD2 (5 bases). CDR3 size: 15 residues. V was shortened by 6 bases and J by 4 bases, with 18 bases between the two germline ends. The germline V gene has CDR1 LNHNV and CDR2 YYDKDF (reference sequence). The CDR3 DNA is TGTGCCACCAGTAGACCCGGTGGGGAGAGAGAGACCCAGTACTTC. As protein: CATSRPGGERETQYF.

The rearrangement joins TRBV3-1 to TRBJ2-1, with 7 bases aligning to TRBD1. After removal of 0 bases from V and 7 bases from J, the junction contained 6 bases not matched to a gene. There are 15 residues in the CDR3. Per germline, CDR1 LGHDT and CDR2 YNNKEL (reference sequence). As DNA, the CDR3 is TGTGCCAGCAGCCAAGATGCCTCCAGGGGGAATGAGCAGTTCTTC. The encoded protein is CASSQDASRGNEQFF.

V gene TRBV7-6 combines with J gene TRBJ2-3; 9 nucleotides match TRBD2. Per germline, CDR1 SGHVS and CDR2 FNYEAQ. The CDR3 is 16 residues long. The V gene end was trimmed by 5 bases and the J gene end by 5 bases; junction bases not matched to a gene: 11. In nucleotides, the CDR3 is TGTGCCAGCAGCGACCTGGCGGGGGGGCCGAGAGATACGCAGTATTTT. The encoded protein is CASSDLAGGPRDTQYF.

A note on this clonotype: The DNA is left out, because the CDR3 cannot be placed on it with certainty; the CDR3 is given as TCRdb lists it. The chain uses TRBV4-3 and TRBJ2-1; TRBD1 is the table's D call and was not checked against the DNA. With termini counted, the CDR3 has 15 amino acids. In germline, CDR1 is LGHNA, CDR2 YSLEER. The CDR3 region is CASSSSGLAFHEQFF.